This paragraph covers one T cell receptor (beta chain) sequence. Its antigen remains unidentified. No much larger clone exists at a distance of one base, and base qualities are not known. What the treatment or condition label conveys for this sample: around 19 received Ad26.COV2.S at low or high dose, single or two shots; 5 received placebo; per-sample allocation not given. For vaccine and placebo recipients, repertoires were sequenced using samples collected on day 63 after the first injection. Cohort 1b enrolled around 24 adults aged 18-55 years at a single site in Boston, USA, between 29 July and 7 August 2020. As a vaccine, Ad26.COV2.S was a replication-incompetent adenovirus type 26 vector that expressed a prefusion-stabilized SARS-CoV-2 spike protein derived from the original Wuhan strain. This sample was taken from a study of Ad26.COV2.S vaccination and SARS-CoV-2 variants (dated by TCRdb to about 2021). Study-wide context: Vaccine-arm donors were drawn from COV1001, a multicentre, randomized, double-blind, placebo-controlled phase I-IIa trial of Ad26.COV2.S in healthy adults. Ad26.COV2.S was given intramuscularly at 5x10^10 or 1x10^11 viral particles, as a single shot or as two shots 56 days apart. TCRbeta repertoire sequencing was used to assess the specificity and breadth of SARS-CoV-2-reactive T cell receptors after Ad26.COV2.S vaccination. A total of some 30 samples were included in the TCR-sequenced set, comprising about 20 Ad26.COV2.S vaccine recipients, 5 placebo recipients and 8 SARS-CoV-2 convalescent individuals. Trial participants were randomized into five groups of five: low-dose or high-dose Ad26.COV2.S given once or twice, or placebo on both occasions. Blinding of investigators to trial group allocation was maintained during experiments and outcome assessment. What the authors observed across the whole study: Vaccine and placebo recipients had similar non-spike TCR breadth, a finding consistent with the vaccine containing only spike. After vaccination, substantial breadth of spike-specific CD8+ and CD4+ T cell responses was reported. Ad26.COV2.S recipients had higher spike-specific TCR breadth than placebo recipients (P = 0.0014). The authors noted that the TCR breadth and depth analyses may have underestimated total T cell responses. Comparing responses between vaccine doses or regimens was not something the study was powered to do.

A distance of 19 bases separates the germline ends of V and J, which lose 4 bases and 3 bases respectively. The germline V gene encodes CDR1 LGHDT and CDR2 YNNKEL (reference sequence). There are 18 amino acids in the CDR3, from cysteine to phenylalanine inclusive. Kept here is only the CDR3 DNA, which spans 54 bases and is read in frame from base 1. The immunoSEQ Assay was used to sequence TCRbeta CDR3 regions. After extraction, genomic DNA underwent amplification by bias-controlled multiplex PCR, followed by high-throughput sequencing. From the authors' description of their analysis: To quantify the absolute abundance of every unique TCRbeta CDR3 region, sequences were collapsed and filtered. Usable DNA was measured by amplifying reference genes present in all nucleated cells, and TCRbeta template counts were normalized to that usable DNA to estimate T cell fraction. Repertoire TCRs were annotated as SARS-CoV-2-specific when V gene, CDR3 amino acid sequence and J gene were exactly matched to a known reactive TCR set. The reference SARS-CoV-2 TCR set was derived from MIRA and filtered for enrichment in COVID-19-positive ImmuneCODE repertoires, a step that removed public or cross-reactive TCRs. Drawing on the MIRA antigens, annotated TCRs were analysed further at the level of specific ORF or position within ORF. Breadth was defined as the number of annotated unique rearrangements divided by the total number of unique productive rearrangements, and depth was defined as the summed frequency of the annotated unique rearrangements. Group comparisons of TCR breadth used two-sided Wilcoxon rank-sum tests. The immuneACCESS repertoire file appears here via TCRdb, limited to in-frame rearrangements. These files lack a portion of the clones; in checked studies, under half of the deficit traces to unresolved V genes, and the cause of the others is not known. That table furnishes V, J and clone size, whereas the DNA furnished D and trimming. In this sample the table shows about 440,000 clones, roughly 91% of which occur a single time. The ten largest make up approximately 4.5% of the sample.

The clonotype was recovered from a person between 18 and 60 years old who received the Ad26.COV2.S COVID-19 vaccine or a placebo. Sequences were derived from peripheral blood, sampled in a trial of Ad26.COV2.S vaccine versus placebo. The rearranged segments are TRBV3-1 (or the pseudogene TRBV3-2) and TRBJ2-6; TRBD1 is a weak D gene call, 5 bases matching. The encoded CDR3 is CASSPPGQGTGGANVLTF. The DNA is as follows: TGTGCCAGCAGCCCCCCCGGGCAGGGTACAGGTGGGGCCAACGTCCTGACTTTC.